This TCR beta chain was recorded in a study of shared clonotypes between healthy human individuals. Many counts were recorded for this clone. Its antigen is currently unknown. CDR3 size: 16 residues. The ends lost 4 bases at V and 8 bases at J; junction bases unmatched: 14. CDR1 and CDR2 from the germline V gene are SGDLS and YYNGEE. The table came from immunoSEQ multiplex PCR; TCRdb's copy has only in-frame clones and leaves some out. The repertoire holds under 750,000 clones, with approximately 72% as singletons. Study-wide points: Naive CD4 clonotypes overlapped across a handful of donors at roughly 5.1%. Naive subsets typically showed greater estimated richness than memory subsets.

The rearrangement joins TRBV9 to TRBJ2-1; TRBD2 aligns across 8 bases. Sequenced sample: memory CD4+ T cells sorted from blood. Subset given: CD45RA-negative fraction. This clonotype was obtained from a woman aged 30 to 39 in good health. CDR3 bases: TGTGCCAGCAGCCCTCGGGGTCCGGGAGGGGTCCATGAGCAGTTCTTC. Its translation: CASSPRGPGGVHEQFF.